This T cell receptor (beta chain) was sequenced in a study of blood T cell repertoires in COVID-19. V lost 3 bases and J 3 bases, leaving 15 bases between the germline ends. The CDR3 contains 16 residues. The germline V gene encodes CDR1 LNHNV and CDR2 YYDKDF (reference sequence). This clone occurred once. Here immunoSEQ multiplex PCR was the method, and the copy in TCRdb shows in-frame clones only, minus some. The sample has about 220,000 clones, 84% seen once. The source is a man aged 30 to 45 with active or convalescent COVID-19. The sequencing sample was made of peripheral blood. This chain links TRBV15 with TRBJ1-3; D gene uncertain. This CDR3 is CATSRTGGLVGNTIYF. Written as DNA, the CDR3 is TGTGCCACCAGCAGGACCGGAGGGCTGGTTGGAAACACCATATATTTT.